These T cell receptor beta chains were read from a single sample in a study of CD8 T cells in ankylosing spondylitis. TCRdb passed the 5' RACE reads through MiXCR, listing each CDR3 protein once. This table holds about 240,000 distinct CDR3 sequences, 7.5% to 9.5% found once. Sequencing was carried out using blood, either unsorted or a sorted T cell fraction (not recorded which). These receptors were obtained from a female donor with ankylosing spondylitis or in good health (not recorded which). Each CDR3 is given with its conserved first and last residue. A D gene is named only where the DNA matches it firmly.

v_call,d_call,cdr3_aa
TRBV4-3,TRBD2,CASSLAGVGTDTQYF
TRBV10-3,TRBD2,CAILRLAGGNTGELFF
TRBV29-1,-,CSGLGAAGNTEAFF
TRBV12-3/TRBV12-4,TRBD1,CASSSQGAGLVGSYGYTF
TRBV5-1,TRBD2,CASGGTSGKETQYF
TRBV5-1,-,CASRRNDEKNIQYF
TRBV5-5,TRBD2,CASSLGAGTGELFF
TRBV7-9,-,CASILGQYNEQFF
TRBV24-1,-,CATTAGRNQPQHF
TRBV18,-,CASSPKMEAGDYTF
TRBV6-1,-,CASSQPGSSYEQYF